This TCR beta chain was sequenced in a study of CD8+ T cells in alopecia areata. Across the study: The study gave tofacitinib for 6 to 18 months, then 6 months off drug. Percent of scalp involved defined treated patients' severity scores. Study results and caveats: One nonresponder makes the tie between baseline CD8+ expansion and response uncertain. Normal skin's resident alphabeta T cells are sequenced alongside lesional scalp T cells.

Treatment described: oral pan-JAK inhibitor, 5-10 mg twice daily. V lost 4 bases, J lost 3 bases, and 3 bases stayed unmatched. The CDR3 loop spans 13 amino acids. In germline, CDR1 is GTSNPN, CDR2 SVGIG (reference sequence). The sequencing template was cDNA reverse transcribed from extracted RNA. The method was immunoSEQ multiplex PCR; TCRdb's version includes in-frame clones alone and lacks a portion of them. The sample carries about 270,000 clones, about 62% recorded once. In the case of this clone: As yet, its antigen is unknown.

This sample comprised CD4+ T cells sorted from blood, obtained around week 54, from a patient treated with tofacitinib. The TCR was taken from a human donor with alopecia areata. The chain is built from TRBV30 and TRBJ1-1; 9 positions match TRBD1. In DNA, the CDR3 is TGTGCCTGGATGGACAGGGGTTACACTGAAGCTTTCTTT. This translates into CAWMDRGYTEAFF.